The clone carrying this T cell receptor beta chain was counted many times. Its antigen is still unknown. This sample was included in a study of CD8+CD57+ T cells in acquired aplastic anemia. Study details: 3 to 3.5 ug was the average amount of DNA from sorted CD4+ and CD8+ cells. Study-level results: Roughly 30 was the count of CD8+ CDR3 sequences that patients shared with controls.

By flow cytometry, patients selected for sequencing had shown an expansion of CD8+CD57+ cells. Blood samples were obtained from patients who had received no prior therapy. Genomic DNA, the template, was used for profiling of the TCR beta VDJ and CDR3. TCRdb redid the calling of the reads with MiXCR, one entry per CDR3 protein. The data show approximately 120,000 distinct CDR3 sequences, nearly 40% seen once. V shed 4 bases and J 1 base; nucleotides not matched to a gene: 6. The CDR3 covers 15 residues. Germline V gene data show CDR1 as SGDLS and CDR2 as YYNGEE. The chain combines TRBV9 with TRBJ2-7; 9 bases fit TRBD1. The sequenced sample consisted of sorted CD4+, CD8+, or CD8+CD57+ T cells (not recorded which) from PBMCs. This TCR came from a human donor with aplastic anemia. This CDR3 reads CASSRTGGSSYEQYF. Here the CDR3 DNA reads TGTGCCAGCAGCCGCACAGGGGGCTCTTCCTACGAGCAGTACTTC.